The 11 T cell receptor beta chains below were found in one sample sequenced in a study of T-cell reconstitution after alpha-beta-depleted transplantation in children. Unique molecular identifiers were used to barcode this TCRbeta library. A single record per CDR3 protein comes from TCRdb applying MiXCR to the PCR reads. The table records about 250,000 distinct CDR3 sequences, about 24% of them present only once. The sample consisted of PBMCs, mostly from graft donor cells, taken 360 days after TCRalphabeta/CD19-depleted stem cell transplant. The receptors shown here come from a female patient between 2 and 10 years old who had a stem cell transplant for congenital amegakaryocytic thrombocytopenia, so the T cells may come from the graft donor.

This clonotype was recorded a few times. The chain employs TRBV4-2 and TRBJ1-2; 9 bases match TRBD1. Germline trimming cut 5 bases from V and 3 bases from J; bases unmatched to any gene: 4. The CDR3 contains 14 residues. Germline V CDR1 and CDR2: LGHNA, YNFKEQ. This CDR3 is CASSSGTGHYGYTF. For the CDR3, the DNA is TGTGCCAGCAGCTCCGGGACAGGGCACTATGGCTACACCTTC.

V gene TRBV5-1 combines with J gene TRBJ2-1; tentatively, D is TRBD2 (6 bases). The germline V and J ends were trimmed by 5 bases and 6 bases, with 18 bases remaining between them. Germline V gene sequence: CDR1 SGHRS, CDR2 YFSETQ. The CDR3 covers 15 residues. The CDR3 DNA reads TGCGCCAGCAGTTGGAGGGGAATGGGGTCCAATGAGCAGTTCTTC. This codes for CASSWRGMGSNEQFF.

This clonotype has more than one count but fewer than ten. The rearrangement uses TRBV14 and TRBJ2-7; either TRBD1 or TRBD2 may supply D (7 bases each). V dropped 1 base and J dropped 2 bases, with 15 bases sitting between them. Germline lookup yields CDR1 SGHDN and CDR2 FVKESK. The CDR3 runs 16 residues. In DNA, the CDR3 is TGTGCCAGCAGCCAAGCTGCGAGCGGGACAGCCTACGAGCAGTACTTC. Translation gives CASSQAASGTAYEQYF.

J is TRBJ1-6 and V is TRBV10-3, with 10 nucleotides matching TRBD1. CDR1 and CDR2 from the germline V gene are ENHRY and SYGVKD. The CDR3 has 12 residues. V lost 9 bases to trimming and J lost 7 bases; unmatched junction nucleotides: 0. The CDR3 nucleotides read TGTGCCATGGGACAGGGGAATTCACCCCTCCACTTT. This translates into CAMGQGNSPLHF.

This clonotype was seen a few times. V gene TRBV12-3 or TRBV12-4 combines with J gene TRBJ2-1; possible D gene TRBD2, 5 bases. Between the trimmed V and J ends, which lost 6 bases and 8 bases, there was a span of 20 bases. This CDR3 comprises 15 residues. As DNA, the CDR3 is TGTGCCAGCAGCCCCGACTACAACCTTATGGATGAGCAGTTCTTC. Translating it yields CASSPDYNLMDEQFF.

The V call is TRBV27, the J call TRBJ2-7; the D gene is possibly TRBD1 (5 bases). The CDR3 runs to 14 residues. V was pared by 11 bases and J by 2 bases, with 19 bases between. Per the germline V gene, CDR1 is MNHEY and CDR2 is SMNVEV (reference sequence). CDR3 loop: CASSSQQAPYEQYF. The CDR3 DNA reads as TGTGCCTCCTCAAGCCAACAGGCTCCCTACGAGCAGTACTTC.

The chain carries TRBV9 and TRBJ2-1; possible D gene TRBD2, 6 bases. CDR1 and CDR2 (germline): SGDLS, YYNGEE. The V end lost 3 bases, the J end lost 7 bases, and 17 bases lay between the germline ends. The CDR3 spans 15 residues. CDR3 loop: CASSGGGSGVNEQFF. DNA for the CDR3: TGTGCCAGCAGCGGAGGCGGTTCGGGGGTTAATGAGCAGTTCTTC.

This clonotype was seen more than once but under ten times. The chain is built from TRBV5-6 and TRBJ2-2; 8 bases line up with TRBD1. Germline V gives CDR1 SGHDT, CDR2 YYEEEE. The CDR3 runs 15 residues. The V and J ends lost 1 base and 6 bases, in that order; junction bases with no gene match: 5. The DNA for the CDR3 is TGTGCCAGCAGCTTGCTGGACAGGGCCCCCGGGGAGCTGTTTTTT. Amino acid sequence: CASSLLDRAPGELFF.

This clonotype appeared a few times. The CDR3 DNA is TGCGCCAGCAGCTTGCAACACTACACCGGGGAGCTGTTTTTT. Encoded protein: CASSLQHYTGELFF. The V gene is TRBV5-1, the J gene TRBJ2-2; D is undetermined. The CDR3 totals 14 residues. Germline V gene lookup returns CDR1 SGHRS and CDR2 YFSETQ. The V gene lost 1 base and the J gene lost 3 bases, with 7 bases spanning the gap.

This clonotype has only one observation. A much more abundant neighbour one base away suggests this may be a read error. V is TRBV28 and J is TRBJ2-2; D unclear. Trimming pared 7 bases from V and 3 bases from J, leaving 15 bases between. CDR3 length: 15 amino acids. Germline V gene sequence: CDR1 MDHEN, CDR2 SYDVKM. The CDR3 loop is CASTTRLMDTGELFF. The CDR3 nucleotides are TGTGCCAGCACCACACGGTTAATGGACACCGGGGAGCTGTTTTTT.

The CDR3 DNA sequence: TGCAGTGCTAGCTGGCTAGCGGGAGCTCCGTGGCAGTTCTTC. Protein product: CSASWLAGAPWQFF. The rearrangement joins TRBV20-1 to TRBJ2-1; 10 positions agree with TRBD2. Per the germline V gene, CDR1 is DFQATT and CDR2 is SNEGSKA (reference sequence). J gave up 12 bases and V 3 bases, and 11 bases lay outside the gene matches. This CDR3 comprises 14 residues.